A single sample is the source of the 23 T cell receptor beta chains below, sequenced in a study of cytomegalovirus exposure and HLA in healthy donors. The primer mix had 60 Vbeta and 13 Jbeta primers. Using immunoSEQ multiplex PCR, the repertoire was profiled, and TCRdb retains in-frame clones only, with some absent. The repertoire holds about 160,000 clones, about 80% seen once, with more than 9.5% in the top ten. The sample taken for sequencing was PBMCs. The receptors come from a man aged 18 to 29 in good health and CMV-seropositive.

The chain employs TRBV2 and TRBJ1-4, with 7 bases aligning to TRBD1. This CDR3 contains 15 residues. Losses at the gene ends were 7 bases for V and 3 bases for J; bases not matched to a gene: 8. Germline V gene data show CDR1 as SNHLY and CDR2 as FYNNEI. This chain's CDR3 is CASIEGGLANEKLFF. In nucleotides, the CDR3 is TGTGCCAGCATCGAAGGGGGCTTGGCTAATGAAAAACTGTTTTTT.

The chain employs TRBV5-6 and TRBJ2-7, with 7 bases identical to TRBD1. This CDR3 has 15 amino acids. Germline CDR1 and CDR2: SGHDT and YYEEEE. V dropped 0 bases and J dropped 3; count of bases not matched to a gene: 6. This CDR3 reads CASSLGPGGIYEQYF. The CDR3 nucleotides are TGTGCCAGCAGCTTGGGGCCAGGGGGAATCTACGAGCAGTACTTC.

V and J are TRBV7-9 and TRBJ2-3; 8 bases fit TRBD1. The CDR3 has 15 residues. V was pared by 4 bases and J by 2 bases, with 5 bases of the junction left unmatched. CDR1 is SEHNR and CDR2 is FQNEAQ in the germline V gene (reference sequence). The CDR3 region has the DNA TGTGCCAGCAGCTCCCGGGACAGGATCACAGATACGCAGTATTTT. Translated: CASSSRDRITDTQYF.

This rearrangement joins TRBV6-5 to TRBJ2-7, with 7 bases matching TRBD2. CDR3 length: 14 amino acids. V lost 2 bases, J lost 3 bases, and 4 bases stayed unmatched. Germline V gene lookup returns CDR1 MNHEY and CDR2 SVGAGI. The CDR3: CASSYQGTNYEQYF. DNA of the CDR3: TGTGCCAGCAGTTACCAAGGGACTAACTACGAGCAGTACTTC.

V usage is TRBV4-2 and J usage is TRBJ2-3, with 11 positions matching TRBD2. Germline loops: CDR1 LGHNA, CDR2 YNFKEQ. The J segment lost 5 bases and the V segment lost 0 bases, leaving 7 bases of the junction unmatched. The CDR3 has 17 residues. In DNA form, the CDR3 reads TGTGCCAGCAGCCAAGAGCCGGGACTAGCGGCTCGAGATACGCAGTATTTT. It translates to CASSQEPGLAARDTQYF.

J is TRBJ1-5 and V is TRBV6-5, with TRBD1 matching 7 bases. Per the germline V gene, CDR1 is MNHEY and CDR2 is SVGAGI. This CDR3 region has 15 residues. V trimming: 7 bases; J trimming: 6 bases; junction bases outside the gene matches: 12. CDR3 residues: CASTRVAGTAQPQHF. The CDR3 coding sequence is TGTGCCAGCACCAGAGTGGCCGGGACAGCTCAGCCCCAGCATTTT.

The V gene is TRBV4-2, the J gene TRBJ1-2; TRBD1 might be the D (5 bases). CDR3 length: 15 residues. Germline CDR1 reads LGHNA; CDR2 reads YNFKEQ. V was cut by 2 bases and J by 0 bases, with 10 bases left in between. In nucleotides, the CDR3 is TGTGCCAGCAGCCAACAGGGCAGAGCTAACTATGGCTACACCTTC. It yields the protein CASSQQGRANYGYTF.

In its sample, this clone was seen a few times. The CDR3 sequence: CASSFTGRNSPLHF. Here the CDR3 DNA reads TGTGCCAGCAGTTTCACAGGACGGAATTCACCCCTCCACTTT. The chain uses TRBV2 and TRBJ1-6; possible D gene TRBD1, 5 bases. Germline V lookup: CDR1 SNHLY, CDR2 FYNNEI. The V gene lost 5 bases and the J gene lost 7 bases, with 12 bases spanning the gap. The CDR3 has 14 amino acids.

The chain couples TRBV7-9 to TRBJ2-1; tentatively, D is TRBD1 (6 bases). Trimming shortened V by 0 bases and J by 0 bases, and 15 bases separated the two germline ends. Germline V CDR1 and CDR2: SEHNR, FQNEAQ (reference sequence). The CDR3 has 18 residues. The CDR3 here is CASSLASLGGPSYNEQFF. The CDR3 nucleotides read TGTGCCAGCAGCTTAGCTAGTCTAGGGGGACCCTCCTACAATGAGCAGTTCTTC.

This clone was found once. The chain employs TRBV2 and TRBJ1-4, with a weak D call TRBD1 (5 bases). Germline CDR1 is SNHLY and CDR2 is FYNNEI. CDR3 length: 13 residues. V dropped 10 bases and J dropped 8 bases, with 17 bases sitting between them. CDR3 bases: TGTGCCACCCAGACAGTCAGTAAAGAAAAACTGTTTTTT. Protein sequence: CATQTVSKEKLFF.

The V call is TRBV9, the J call TRBJ2-1; D ambiguous. Germline V lookup: CDR1 SGDLS, CDR2 YYNGEE. Between the trimmed V and J ends, which lost 0 bases and 7 bases, there was a span of 8 bases. The CDR3 length is 13 residues. The CDR3 DNA follows: TGTGCCAGCAGCGTAGTTACTGCAAATGAGCAGTTCTTC. Translating gives CASSVVTANEQFF.

V and J are TRBV9 and TRBJ1-6; D remains unclear. Trimming stripped 1 base from V and 6 bases from J, with 8 bases between. The CDR3 covers 14 residues. Germline V gene lookup returns CDR1 SGDLS and CDR2 YYNGEE. CDR3 sequence reads: CASSVYFFNSPLHF. Here the CDR3 DNA reads TGTGCCAGCAGCGTATACTTCTTTAATTCACCCCTCCACTTT.

V and J are TRBV7-2 and TRBJ2-1, with TRBD2 matching 14 bases. The V and J ends lost 5 bases and 13 bases, in that order; junction bases with no gene match: 7. Germline V gene data show CDR1 as SGHTA and CDR2 as FQGNSA. The CDR3 runs to 14 residues. CDR3 residues: CASSPGTSGRNQFF. CDR3 nucleotides: TGTGCCAGCAGCCCGGGGACTAGCGGGAGAAATCAGTTCTTC.

J is TRBJ1-2 and V is TRBV5-8, with 7 nucleotides matching TRBD1. The V gene end was trimmed by 0 bases and the J gene end by 8 bases; junction bases not matched to a gene: 4. The germline V gene encodes CDR1 SGHTS and CDR2 YDEGEE. This CDR3 region has 13 residues. CDR3 DNA: TGTGCCAGCAGCTTGGACAGGGGTTTGGGCTACACCTTC. Translating gives CASSLDRGLGYTF.

The genes are TRBV27 and TRBJ2-1; 9 bases align to TRBD1. J was trimmed by 8 bases and V by 5 bases; bases with no gene match: 7. CDR1 is MNHEY, CDR2 SMNVEV, per germline (reference sequence). The CDR3 totals 14 residues. The CDR3 protein is CASSLWTGVDEQFF. The CDR3 region has the DNA TGTGCCAGCAGTCTATGGACAGGGGTGGATGAGCAGTTCTTC.

This chain joins TRBV2 and TRBJ1-3; D uncertain. The CDR3 length is 11 residues. V lost 7 bases to trimming and J lost 4 bases, with 5 bases between them. In germline, CDR1 is SNHLY, CDR2 FYNNEI. CDR3 coding DNA: TGTGCCAGCACTTCGGGAAACACCATATATTTT. Translated: CASTSGNTIYF.

CDR3 DNA sequence: TGTGCCAGCTCTCGGGGGACAGAGCCAAATGAAAAACTGTTTTTT. Translated: CASSRGTEPNEKLFF. The chain is built from TRBV18 and TRBJ1-4; 7 bases are a match to TRBD1. Trimming took 6 bases from V and 5 from J; bases not matched to a gene: 9. The germline CDR1 and CDR2 sequences are KGHSH and LQKENI. There are 15 residues in the CDR3.

The chain couples TRBV6-5 to TRBJ2-5; weak D call: TRBD1 (7 bases). The CDR3 spans 15 residues. CDR1 is MNHEY, CDR2 SVGAGI, per germline. The V gene lost 2 bases and the J gene lost 4 bases, with 14 bases spanning the gap. The CDR3 spells CASSYMEGAGETQYF. The DNA for the CDR3 is TGTGCCAGCAGTTACATGGAGGGGGCGGGAGAGACCCAGTACTTC.

The chain combines TRBV6-6 with TRBJ1-5; D gene unclear. Germline CDR1 MNHNY, CDR2 SVGAGI (reference sequence). V gave up 11 bases and J gave up 4 bases, with 15 bases separating them. The CDR3 runs 13 residues. CDR3 in amino acids: CASRGQLNQPQHF. In nucleotides, the CDR3 is TGTGCCTCTCGCGGGCAGCTTAATCAGCCCCAGCATTTT.

The gene calls are TRBV6-1 and TRBJ2-3; the match to TRBD2 covers 11 bases. Germline trimming cut 7 bases from V and 4 bases from J; bases unmatched to any gene: 4. The CDR3 contains 14 residues. Germline V lookup: CDR1 MNHNS, CDR2 SASEGT. CDR3 sequence (DNA): TGTGCCAGCACCGTAGCGGGAGGGCCAGATACGCAGTATTTT. Translation: CASTVAGGPDTQYF.

CDR3 region: CASSPSGGAPSRGYEQYF. The CDR3 coding sequence is TGTGCCAGCAGCCCTAGCGGGGGGGCCCCTTCTAGGGGTTACGAGCAGTACTTC. The chain combines TRBV13 with TRBJ2-7; 12 nucleotides agree with TRBD2. J was trimmed by 4 bases and V by 5 bases; bases with no gene match: 15. The CDR3 length is 18 residues. Germline-derived CDR1 and CDR2 are PRHDT and FYEKMQ (reference sequence). Full variable domain (remainder filled in from reference TRBV13 and TRBJ2-7): AAGVIQSPRHLIKEKRETATLKCYPIPRHDTVYWYQQGPGQDPQFLISFYEKMQSDKGSIPDRFSAQQFSDYHSELNMSSLELGDSALYFCASSPSGGAPSRGYEQYFGPGTRLTVT.

The chain employs TRBV7-9 and TRBJ2-5; 7 bases align to TRBD2. The DNA end is more similar to TRBJ2-7, so the J call may be wrong. The germline gives CDR1 SEHNR, CDR2 FQNEAQ (reference sequence). The CDR3 has 12 residues. CDR3 DNA: TGTGCCAGCAGCCGGACTAGCTACGAGCAGTACTTC. As protein: CASSRTSYEQYF.

The rearrangement joins TRBV11-2 to TRBJ2-1; the D gene is possibly TRBD2 (5 bases). V dropped 5 bases and J dropped 5 bases, with 13 bases sitting between them. The CDR3 has 14 residues. Germline-derived CDR1 and CDR2 are SGHAT and FQNNGV. CDR3 in DNA: TGTGCCAGCAGCCCCATCGGGGATGACAATGAGCAGTTCTTC. The encoded protein is CASSPIGDDNEQFF.